The 14 T cell receptor beta chains below all came from one sample that was sequenced in a study of T cell responses to AZD1222 COVID-19 vaccine. Sequencing was performed with immunoSEQ multiplex PCR; in TCRdb, only in-frame clones are kept and a portion is missing. The table records fewer than 70,000 clones, approximately 89% of them present only once. The sample consisted of peripheral blood, taken 28 days after the second AZD1222 dose. These receptors all come from an adult who received the AZD1222 COVID-19 vaccine.

The chain uses TRBV6-6 and TRBJ1-3; D uncertain. The CDR3 consists of 16 residues. Germline V gene lookup returns CDR1 MNHNY and CDR2 SVGAGI (reference sequence). V lost 2 bases and J lost 0, with 11 bases in between. CDR3 amino acids: CASSYLGRLSGNTIYF. In DNA form, the CDR3 reads TGTGCCAGCAGTTACCTCGGACGGCTCTCTGGAAACACCATATATTTT.

V usage is TRBV10-1 and J usage is TRBJ2-7, with D hard to call. With 5 bases removed from V and 1 base from J, the gap between germline ends came to 9 bases. Germline CDR1 is WNHNN and CDR2 is SYGVQD (reference sequence). The CDR3 extends over 13 amino acids. The CDR3 region is CASSPGRSYEQYF. The CDR3 nucleotides are TGCGCCAGCAGTCCAGGACGGTCCTACGAGCAGTACTTC.

The chain carries TRBV12-3 or TRBV12-4 and TRBJ1-1; no reliable D call. The V end lost 11 bases, the J end lost 2 bases, and 12 bases lay between the germline ends. The CDR3 consists of 12 residues. The DNA of the CDR3 is TGTGCCCCCACCCGGGGAAACACTGAAGCTTTCTTT. This codes for CAPTRGNTEAFF.

This clone was seen just once. The gene calls are TRBV9 and TRBJ2-1; unclear D gene. CDR1 is SGDLS and CDR2 is YYNGEE in the germline V gene. Trimming pared 0 bases from V and 0 bases from J, leaving 7 bases between. The CDR3 is 15 amino acids. The CDR3 loop is CASSVDWFSYNEQFF. For the CDR3, the DNA is TGTGCCAGCAGCGTAGATTGGTTCTCCTACAATGAGCAGTTCTTC.

This clone was found once. The V call is TRBV7-2, the J call TRBJ2-2; 9 bases agree with TRBD2. Germline V gives CDR1 SGHTA, CDR2 FQGNSA. This CDR3 has 15 amino acids. V was clipped by 7 bases and J by 4 bases; unmatched bases: 7. The CDR3, as DNA: TGTGCCAGCACCGAAAGACTAGCGGCCACCGGGGAGCTGTTTTTT. Protein product: CASTERLAATGELFF.

The chain couples TRBV3-1 (or the pseudogene TRBV3-2) to TRBJ2-7; D is tentatively TRBD1 or TRBD2 (5 bases each). The V gene's germline CDR1 is LGHDT and CDR2 YNNKEL (reference sequence). With 4 bases removed from V and 2 bases from J, the gap between germline ends came to 15 bases. The length of the CDR3 is 15 residues. CDR3: CASSPRPGRPYEQYF. In DNA form, the CDR3 reads TGTGCCAGCAGCCCTCGTCCGGGGCGACCCTACGAGCAGTACTTC.

The chain employs TRBV24-1 and TRBJ1-6; 7 nucleotides line up with TRBD1. Trimming removed 1 base from V and 6 bases from J; junction bases left unmatched: 14. CDR3 size: 19 residues. Germline CDR1 KGHDR, CDR2 SFDVKD. The CDR3 DNA reads as TGTGCCACCAGTGATTTAGAGAACAGGGGATCAGTGGGTAATTCACCCCTCCACTTT. Amino acids: CATSDLENRGSVGNSPLHF.

The chain uses TRBV7-2 and TRBJ2-7, with 16 bases that match TRBD2. Germline V CDR1 and CDR2: SGHTA, FQGNSA. The CDR3 is made up of 16 amino acids. The trim removed 0 bases at V and 5 bases at J, leaving 1 base unmatched. CDR3 in amino acids: CASSLAGLAGGHEQYF. The CDR3 coding sequence is TGTGCCAGCAGCTTAGCGGGACTAGCGGGAGGGCACGAGCAGTACTTC.

This chain uses TRBV6-5 with TRBJ2-3; D may match TRBD1 or TRBD2 (6 bases each). Trimming removed 0 bases at V and 5 bases at J, with 9 bases between. The CDR3 sequence is 14 residues long. Germline V gene data show CDR1 as MNHEY and CDR2 as SVGAGI. This CDR3 reads CASSYSGGRDTQYF. The CDR3 DNA sequence: TGTGCCAGCAGTTACTCAGGGGGGAGAGATACGCAGTATTTT.

The J gene is TRBJ1-4, the V gene TRBV12-3 or TRBV12-4; D ambiguous. The CDR3 has 11 residues. With 8 bases removed from V and 4 bases from J, the gap between germline ends came to 5 bases. The CDR3 region has the DNA TGTGCCAGCCGAATTAATGAAAAACTGTTTTTT. Its translation: CASRINEKLFF.

This chain links TRBV6-5 with TRBJ2-5; D is perhaps TRBD1 (6 bases). The germline V gene encodes CDR1 MNHEY and CDR2 SVGAGI. V was shortened by 6 bases and J by 0 bases, with 8 bases between the two germline ends. There are 13 residues in the CDR3. The CDR3 DNA is TGTGCCAGCAGCCGACAGGACCAAGAGACCCAGTACTTC. Translated: CASSRQDQETQYF.

This clone was observed a handful of times. V and J are TRBV5-4 and TRBJ2-7; D remains unclear. Germline V gives CDR1 SGHNT, CDR2 YYREEE (reference sequence). CDR3 length: 11 residues. Trimming stripped 2 bases from V and 5 bases from J, with 5 bases between. In DNA form, the CDR3 reads TGTGCCAGCAGCTTCTCGCACGAGCAGTACTTC. Protein: CASSFSHEQYF.

The chain is built from TRBV5-1 and TRBJ1-1; D may be TRBD1 (6 bases). Trimming left V 3 bases short and J 5 bases short, with 14 bases between. The CDR3 extends over 14 amino acids. Per germline, CDR1 SGHRS and CDR2 YFSETQ. The CDR3 DNA sequence: TGCGCCAGCAGCTCTAAACAGGGTGGAACTGAAGCTTTCTTT. This sequence encodes CASSSKQGGTEAFF.

This chain connects TRBV6-1 to TRBJ2-2; D is possibly TRBD2 (5 bases). Trimming pared 2 bases from V and 7 bases from J, leaving 14 bases between. Germline V lookup: CDR1 MNHNS, CDR2 SASEGT. The CDR3 is 15 amino acids. As DNA, the CDR3 is TGTGCCAGCAGTGAAAAGATGGCGGGCGGCGGGGAGCTGTTTTTT. This translates into CASSEKMAGGGELFF.